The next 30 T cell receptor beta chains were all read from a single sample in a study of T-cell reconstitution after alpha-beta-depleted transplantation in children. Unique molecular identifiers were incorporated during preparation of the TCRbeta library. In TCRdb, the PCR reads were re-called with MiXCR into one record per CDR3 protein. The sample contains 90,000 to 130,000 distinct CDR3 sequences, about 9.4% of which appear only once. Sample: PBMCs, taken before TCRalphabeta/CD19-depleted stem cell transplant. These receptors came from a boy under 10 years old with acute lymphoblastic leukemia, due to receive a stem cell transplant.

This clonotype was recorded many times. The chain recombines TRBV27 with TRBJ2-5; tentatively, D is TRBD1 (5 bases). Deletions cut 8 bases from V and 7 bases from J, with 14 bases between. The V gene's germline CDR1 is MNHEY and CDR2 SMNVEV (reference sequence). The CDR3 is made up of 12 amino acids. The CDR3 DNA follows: TGTGCCAGCGGAAGGGGCATGGCGACCCAGTACTTC. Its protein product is CASGRGMATQYF.

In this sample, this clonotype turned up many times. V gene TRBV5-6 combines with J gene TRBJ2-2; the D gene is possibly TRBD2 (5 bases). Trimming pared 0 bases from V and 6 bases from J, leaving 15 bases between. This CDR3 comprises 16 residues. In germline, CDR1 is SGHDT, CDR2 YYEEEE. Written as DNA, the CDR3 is TGTGCCAGCAGCTTGGTCGAGGGAATCACGTCCGGGGAGCTGTTTTTT. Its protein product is CASSLVEGITSGELFF.

The CDR3 DNA reads as TGCAGTGCTAGAGAACCCGGACAGGGGGTTTGGCAGTACTTC. Its translation is CSAREPGQGVWQYF. J is TRBJ2-7 and V is TRBV20-1; 10 bases align to TRBD1. The length of the CDR3 is 14 residues. In germline, CDR1 is DFQATT, CDR2 SNEGSKA (reference sequence). V dropped 0 bases and J dropped 9; count of bases not matched to a gene: 8.

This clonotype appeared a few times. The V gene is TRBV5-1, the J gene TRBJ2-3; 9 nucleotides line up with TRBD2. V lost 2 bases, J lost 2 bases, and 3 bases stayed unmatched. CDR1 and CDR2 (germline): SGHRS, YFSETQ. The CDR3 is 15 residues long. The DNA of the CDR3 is TGCGCCAGCAGCTTCCTAGCGGGGACCACAGATACGCAGTATTTT. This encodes CASSFLAGTTDTQYF. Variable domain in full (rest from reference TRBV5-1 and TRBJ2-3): KAGVTQTPRYLIKTRGQQVTLSCSPISGHRSVSWYQQTPGQGLQFLFEYFSETQRNKGNFPGRFSGRQFSNSRSEMNVSTLELGDSALYLCASSFLAGTTDTQYFGPGTRLTVL.

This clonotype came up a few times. The CDR3 loop reads CSVEEFGQGAGETQYF. The CDR3 DNA is TGCAGCGTTGAAGAATTCGGACAGGGTGCCGGAGAGACCCAGTACTTC. J is TRBJ2-5 and V is TRBV29-1; 8 nucleotides line up with TRBD1. The germline V gene has CDR1 SQVTM and CDR2 ANQGSEA. The CDR3 extends over 16 amino acids. Trimming took 0 bases from V and 4 from J; bases not matched to a gene: 10.

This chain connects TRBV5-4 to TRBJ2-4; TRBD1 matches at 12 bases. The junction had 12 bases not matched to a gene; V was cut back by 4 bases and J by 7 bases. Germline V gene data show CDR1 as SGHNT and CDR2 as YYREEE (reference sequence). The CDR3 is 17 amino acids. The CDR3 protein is CASSPLRDRGLGNIQYF. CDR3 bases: TGTGCCAGCAGCCCTCTCCGGGACAGGGGGCTCGGGAACATTCAGTACTTC. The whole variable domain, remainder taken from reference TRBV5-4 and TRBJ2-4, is ETGVTQSPTHLIKTRGQQVTLRCSSQSGHNTVSWYQQALGQGPQFIFQYYREEENGRGNFPPRFSGLQFPNYSSELNVNALELDDSALYLCASSPLRDRGLGNIQYFGAGTRLSVL.

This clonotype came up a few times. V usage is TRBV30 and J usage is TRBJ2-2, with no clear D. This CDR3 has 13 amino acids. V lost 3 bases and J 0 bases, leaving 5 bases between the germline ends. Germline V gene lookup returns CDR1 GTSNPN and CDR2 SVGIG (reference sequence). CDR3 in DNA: TGTGCCTGGAGCCAGACGAACACCGGGGAGCTGTTTTTT. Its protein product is CAWSQTNTGELFF.

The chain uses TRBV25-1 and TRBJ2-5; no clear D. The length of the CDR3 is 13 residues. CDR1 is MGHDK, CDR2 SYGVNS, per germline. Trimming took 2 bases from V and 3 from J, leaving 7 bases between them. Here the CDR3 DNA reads TGTGCCAGCAGTGAAGTAGGGAAAGAGACCCAGTACTTC. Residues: CASSEVGKETQYF.

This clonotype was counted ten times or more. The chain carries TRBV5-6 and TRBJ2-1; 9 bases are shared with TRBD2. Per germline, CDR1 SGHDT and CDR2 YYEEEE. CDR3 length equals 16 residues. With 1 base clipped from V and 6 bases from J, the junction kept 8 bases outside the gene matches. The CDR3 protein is CASSLSYSGRTNEQFF. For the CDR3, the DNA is TGTGCCAGCAGCTTGTCCTATAGCGGGAGAACCAATGAGCAGTTCTTC.

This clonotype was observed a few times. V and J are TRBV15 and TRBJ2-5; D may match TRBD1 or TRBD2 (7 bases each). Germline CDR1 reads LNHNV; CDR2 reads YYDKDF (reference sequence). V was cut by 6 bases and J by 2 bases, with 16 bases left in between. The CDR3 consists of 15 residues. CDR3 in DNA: TGTGCCACCAGTAACGGGGGGACAGCGCAAGAGACCCAGTACTTC. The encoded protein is CATSNGGTAQETQYF.

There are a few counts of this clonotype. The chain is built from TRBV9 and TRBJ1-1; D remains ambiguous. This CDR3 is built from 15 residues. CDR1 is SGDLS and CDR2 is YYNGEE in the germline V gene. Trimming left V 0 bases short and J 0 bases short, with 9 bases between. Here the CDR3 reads CASSVEPGMNTEAFF. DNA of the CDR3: TGTGCCAGCAGCGTAGAGCCGGGAATGAACACTGAAGCTTTCTTT.

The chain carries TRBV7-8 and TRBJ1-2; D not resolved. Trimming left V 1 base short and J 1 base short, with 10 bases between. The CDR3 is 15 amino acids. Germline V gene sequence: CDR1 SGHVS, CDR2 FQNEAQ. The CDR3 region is CASSLDTVLNYGYTF. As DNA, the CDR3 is TGTGCCAGCAGCTTAGATACTGTACTTAACTATGGCTACACCTTC. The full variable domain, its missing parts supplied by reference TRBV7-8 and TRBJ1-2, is GAGVSQSPRYKVAKRGQDVALRCDPISGHVSLFWYQQALGQGPEFLTYFQNEAQLDKSGLPSDRFFAERPEGSVSTLKIQRTQQEDSAVYLCASSLDTVLNYGYTFGSGTRLTVV.

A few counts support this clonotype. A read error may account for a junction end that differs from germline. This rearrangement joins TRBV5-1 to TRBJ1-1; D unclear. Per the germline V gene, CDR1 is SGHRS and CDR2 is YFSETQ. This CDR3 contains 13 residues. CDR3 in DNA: TGCGCCAGCAGCCCGGAGGGTCTCGCTGAAGTTTTCTTT. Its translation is CASSPEGLAEVFF.

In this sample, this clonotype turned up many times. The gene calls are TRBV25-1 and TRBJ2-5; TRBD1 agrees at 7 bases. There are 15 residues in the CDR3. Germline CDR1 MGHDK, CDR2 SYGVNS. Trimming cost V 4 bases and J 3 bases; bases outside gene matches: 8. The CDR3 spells CASSARQGTKETQYF. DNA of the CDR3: TGTGCCAGCAGTGCCCGACAGGGAACAAAAGAGACCCAGTACTTC.

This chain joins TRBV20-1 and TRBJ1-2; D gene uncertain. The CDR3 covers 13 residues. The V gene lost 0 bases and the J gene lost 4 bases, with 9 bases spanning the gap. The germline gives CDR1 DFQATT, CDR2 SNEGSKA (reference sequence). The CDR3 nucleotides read TGCAGTGCTAGAGATCAAGTCCGCTATGGCTACACCTTC. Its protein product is CSARDQVRYGYTF.

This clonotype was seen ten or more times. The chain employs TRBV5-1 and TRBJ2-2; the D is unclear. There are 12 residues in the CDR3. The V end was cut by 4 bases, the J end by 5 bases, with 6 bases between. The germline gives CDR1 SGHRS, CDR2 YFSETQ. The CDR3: CASSSGTGELFF. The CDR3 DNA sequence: TGCGCCAGCAGCAGTGGTACCGGGGAGCTGTTTTTT. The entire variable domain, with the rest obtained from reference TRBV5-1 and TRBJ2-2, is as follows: KAGVTQTPRYLIKTRGQQVTLSCSPISGHRSVSWYQQTPGQGLQFLFEYFSETQRNKGNFPGRFSGRQFSNSRSEMNVSTLELGDSALYLCASSSGTGELFFGEGSRLTVL.

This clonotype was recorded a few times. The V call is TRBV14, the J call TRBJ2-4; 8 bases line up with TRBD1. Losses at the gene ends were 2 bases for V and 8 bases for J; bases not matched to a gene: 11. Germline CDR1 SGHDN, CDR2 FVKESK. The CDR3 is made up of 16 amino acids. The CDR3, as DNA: TGTGCCAGCAGCCAACTCGGGACAGGTTTCGGGGACATTCAGTACTTC. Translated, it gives CASSQLGTGFGDIQYF.

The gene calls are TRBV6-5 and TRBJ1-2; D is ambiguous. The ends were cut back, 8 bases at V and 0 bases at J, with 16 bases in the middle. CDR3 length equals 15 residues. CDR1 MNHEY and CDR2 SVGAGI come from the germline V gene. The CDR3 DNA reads TGTGCCAGCGGGATTTGGACGGTGGCTAACTATGGCTACACCTTC. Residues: CASGIWTVANYGYTF.

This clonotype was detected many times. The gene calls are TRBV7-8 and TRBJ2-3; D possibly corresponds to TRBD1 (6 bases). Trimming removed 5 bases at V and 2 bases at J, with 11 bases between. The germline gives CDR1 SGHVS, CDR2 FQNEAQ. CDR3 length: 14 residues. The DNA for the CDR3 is TGTGCCAGCAGCCCCGAGGGGGACACAGATACGCAGTATTTT. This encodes CASSPEGDTDTQYF.

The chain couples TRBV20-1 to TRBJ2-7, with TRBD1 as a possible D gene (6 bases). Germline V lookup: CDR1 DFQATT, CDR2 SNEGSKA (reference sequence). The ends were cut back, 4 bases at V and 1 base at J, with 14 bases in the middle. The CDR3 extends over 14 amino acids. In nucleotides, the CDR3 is TGCAGTGCTAACGACAGGCTTCTATCCTACGAGCAGTACTTC. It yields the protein CSANDRLLSYEQYF.

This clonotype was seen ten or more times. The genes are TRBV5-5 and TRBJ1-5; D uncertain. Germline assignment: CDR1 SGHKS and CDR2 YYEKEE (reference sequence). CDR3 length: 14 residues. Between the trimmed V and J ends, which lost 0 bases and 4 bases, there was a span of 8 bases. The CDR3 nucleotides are TGTGCCAGCAGCTTGGATGTGATAAATCAGCCCCAGCATTTT. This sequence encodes CASSLDVINQPQHF.

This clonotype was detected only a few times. CDR3: CASSGDRLGETQYF. DNA for the CDR3: TGCGCCAGCAGCGGAGACCGCCTTGGGGAGACCCAGTACTTC. The chain is built from TRBV10-2 and TRBJ2-5; no clear D gene. The germline V gene has CDR1 WSHSY and CDR2 SAAADI. CDR3 length: 14 amino acids. V shed 6 bases and J shed 5 bases, with 16 bases lying between them.

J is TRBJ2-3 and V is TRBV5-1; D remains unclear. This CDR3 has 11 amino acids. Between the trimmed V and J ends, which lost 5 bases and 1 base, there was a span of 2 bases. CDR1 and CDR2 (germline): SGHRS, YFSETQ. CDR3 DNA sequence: TGCGCCAGCAGGCGCACAGATACGCAGTATTTT. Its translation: CASRRTDTQYF.

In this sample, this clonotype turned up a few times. The CDR3 region has the DNA TGCAGCGTATCACCGGGACAGGGAGGCGAAAAACTGTTTTTT. Translated, it gives CSVSPGQGGEKLFF. V gene TRBV29-1 combines with J gene TRBJ1-4; 9 bases align to TRBD1. The V gene's germline CDR1 is SQVTM and CDR2 ANQGSEA. The junction had 10 bases not matched to a gene; V was cut back by 6 bases and J by 8 bases. The CDR3 covers 14 residues.

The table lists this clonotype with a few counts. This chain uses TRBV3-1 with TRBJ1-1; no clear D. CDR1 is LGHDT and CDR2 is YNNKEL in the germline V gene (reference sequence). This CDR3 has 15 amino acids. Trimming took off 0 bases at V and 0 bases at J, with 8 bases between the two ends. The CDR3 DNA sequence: TGTGCCAGCAGCCAAGATGAGCGACTGAACACTGAAGCTTTCTTT. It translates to CASSQDERLNTEAFF.

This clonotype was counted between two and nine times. CDR3 sequence (DNA): TGCGCCAGCAGCCAAGGCTACTACGGGAGAGGAACAGATACGCAGTATTTT. The encoded protein is CASSQGYYGRGTDTQYF. The chain carries TRBV4-1 and TRBJ2-3; D possibly corresponds to TRBD2 (6 bases). Germline CDR1 MGHRA, CDR2 YSYEKL. V lost 1 base, J lost 3 bases, and 17 bases lay in between. This CDR3 is built from 17 residues.

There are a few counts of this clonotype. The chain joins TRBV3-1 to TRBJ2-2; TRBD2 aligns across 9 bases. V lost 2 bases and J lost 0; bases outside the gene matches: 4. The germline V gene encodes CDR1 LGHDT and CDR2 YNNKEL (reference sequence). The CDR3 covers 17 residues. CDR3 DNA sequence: TGTGCCAGCAGCCAATGGCCTAGCGGGACGAACACCGGGGAGCTGTTTTTT. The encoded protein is CASSQWPSGTNTGELFF. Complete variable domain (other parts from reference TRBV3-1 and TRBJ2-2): DTAVSQTPKYLVTQMGNDKSIKCEQNLGHDTMYWYKQDSKKFLKIMFSYNNKELIINETVPNRFSPKSPDKAHLNLHINSLELGDSAVYFCASSQWPSGTNTGELFFGEGSRLTVL.

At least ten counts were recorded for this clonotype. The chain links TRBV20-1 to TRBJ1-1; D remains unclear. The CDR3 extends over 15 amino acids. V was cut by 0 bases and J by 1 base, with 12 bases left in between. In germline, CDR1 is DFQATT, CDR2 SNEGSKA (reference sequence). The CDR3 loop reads CSARDAATPNTEAFF. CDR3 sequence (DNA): TGCAGTGCTAGAGATGCAGCGACACCGAACACTGAAGCTTTCTTT.

CDR3 residues: CASRGTSAYNEQFF. The CDR3 DNA follows: TGTGCCAGCAGGGGGACTAGCGCCTACAATGAGCAGTTCTTC. The J gene is TRBJ2-1, the V gene TRBV7-8; 10 nucleotides align to TRBD2. This CDR3 contains 14 residues. Germline lookup yields CDR1 SGHVS and CDR2 FQNEAQ. V was pared by 6 bases and J by 2 bases, with 1 base of the junction left unmatched. The full variable domain, in which reference TRBV7-8 and TRBJ2-1 provide the parts outside the CDR3, is GAGVSQSPRYKVAKRGQDVALRCDPISGHVSLFWYQQALGQGPEFLTYFQNEAQLDKSGLPSDRFFAERPEGSVSTLKIQRTQQEDSAVYLCASRGTSAYNEQFFGPGTRLTVL.

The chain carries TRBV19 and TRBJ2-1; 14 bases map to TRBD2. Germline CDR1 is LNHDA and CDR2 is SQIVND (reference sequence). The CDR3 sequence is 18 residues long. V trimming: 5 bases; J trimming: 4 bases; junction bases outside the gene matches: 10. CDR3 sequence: CASSQTSGGAGPYNEQFF. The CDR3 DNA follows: TGTGCCAGTAGTCAGACTAGCGGGGGGGCCGGACCGTACAATGAGCAGTTCTTC.